Below are 24 T cell receptor beta chains sequenced from a single sample in a study of a mutant IDH1 vaccine in newly diagnosed glioma. Profiled with immunoSEQ multiplex PCR; TCRdb holds only in-frame clones, not every one. The sample lists approximately 32,000 clones, more than 55% occurring once. Antigen specificity for these receptors is unknown. Documented time point: week 5, during vaccination. Vaccination comprised doses that each held 300 ug of mutant IDH1 20-mer peptide, plus topical imiquimod. Here the sequenced sample was PBMCs, taken from a glioma patient whose treatment included an IDH1 peptide vaccine. These receptors all stem from a woman between 18 and 30 years old with glioma.

This clone has just a few counts. The rearrangement links TRBV2 to TRBJ1-1, with no clear D. Per germline, CDR1 SNHLY and CDR2 FYNNEI. This CDR3 has 12 residues. V lost 6 bases, J lost 11 bases, and 16 bases lay in between. CDR3 nucleotide sequence: TGTGCCAGCAGGGAGGAAAGGGTCGATGCTTTCTTT. Its translation is CASREERVDAFF. Full variable domain (missing parts from reference TRBV2 and TRBJ1-1): EPEVTQTPSHQVTQMGQEVILRCVPISNHLYFYWYRQILGQKVEFLVSFYNNEISEKSEIFDDQFSVERPDGSNFTLKIRSTKLEDSAMYFCASREERVDAFFGQGTRLTVV.

V gene TRBV7-2 combines with J gene TRBJ2-7, with D maybe TRBD2 (6 bases). In germline, CDR1 is SGHTA, CDR2 FQGNSA. The CDR3 totals 15 residues. V was pared by 1 base and J by 6 bases, with 16 bases between. This chain's CDR3 is CASSLGDYAGSEQYF. CDR3 DNA sequence: TGTGCCAGCAGCTTAGGGGATTATGCGGGGAGCGAGCAGTACTTC.

The genes are TRBV30 and TRBJ1-1; TRBD1 might be the D (5 bases). Trimming took 2 bases from V and 7 from J, leaving 11 bases between them. CDR1 GTSNPN and CDR2 SVGIG come from the germline V gene (reference sequence). The CDR3 consists of 12 residues. The CDR3: CAWSQGVYEAFF. The CDR3 DNA reads TGTGCCTGGAGTCAAGGGGTCTATGAAGCTTTCTTT.

This rearrangement joins TRBV6-5 to TRBJ2-1; tentatively, D is TRBD2 (6 bases). The CDR3 has 15 amino acids. CDR1 MNHEY and CDR2 SVGAGI come from the germline V gene. With 10 bases removed from V and 10 bases from J, the gap between germline ends came to 26 bases. Here the CDR3 DNA reads TGTGCCATCAGGTCCGGTCAAGGAGGGATAGGAGAGCAGTTCTTC. Protein: CAIRSGQGGIGEQFF.

This clone occurred a few times. V gene TRBV9 combines with J gene TRBJ1-2; D might be TRBD1 (6 bases). V lost 4 bases and J lost 2, with 15 bases in between. This CDR3 has 15 amino acids. Germline assignment: CDR1 SGDLS and CDR2 YYNGEE. The CDR3 DNA is TGTGCCAGCAGCTCGGGACACCAGATGAACTATGGCTACACCTTC. Its translation is CASSSGHQMNYGYTF.

V gene TRBV19 combines with J gene TRBJ1-2; TRBD1 matches at 8 bases. Germline V lookup: CDR1 LNHDA, CDR2 SQIVND (reference sequence). The length of the CDR3 is 15 residues. J was trimmed by 3 bases and V by 5 bases; bases with no gene match: 8. CDR3 in amino acids: CASSAQGARDYGYTF. The CDR3 nucleotides are TGTGCCAGTAGTGCGCAGGGGGCGCGGGACTATGGCTACACCTTC. Looking up the rest from reference TRBV19 and TRBJ1-2 gives the full variable domain: DGGITQSPKYLFRKEGQNVTLSCEQNLNHDAMYWYRQDPGQGLRLIYYSQIVNDFQKGDIAEGYSVSREKKESFPLTVTSAQKNPTAFYLCASSAQGARDYGYTFGSGTRLTVV.

The J gene is TRBJ2-6, the V gene TRBV7-8; D assignment may be TRBD1 or TRBD2 (5 bases each). The CDR3 length is 15 residues. The germline V and J ends were trimmed by 5 bases and 2 bases, with 10 bases remaining between them. CDR1 and CDR2 from the germline V gene are SGHVS and FQNEAQ. The CDR3 coding sequence is TGTGCCAGCAGCCCCCTGGGGGCTGGGGCCAACGTCCTGACTTTC. Translating gives CASSPLGAGANVLTF.

This clone was seen only once. This sequence joins TRBV5-1 and TRBJ2-3, with no clear D. The CDR3 has 15 residues. The germline V gene encodes CDR1 SGHRS and CDR2 YFSETQ. Deletions cut 0 bases from V and 0 bases from J, with 8 bases between. The CDR3 DNA is TGCGCCAGCAGCTTGGGTAGGGCCAGCACAGATACGCAGTATTTT. As protein: CASSLGRASTDTQYF.

This clone has only a few counts. V is TRBV2 and J is TRBJ1-2; 7 bases align to TRBD1. The germline V gene encodes CDR1 SNHLY and CDR2 FYNNEI. J was trimmed by 4 bases and V by 8 bases; bases with no gene match: 7. This CDR3 has 13 residues. CDR3 in DNA: TGTGCCAGCGGGGACGGGACAGCCTATGGCTACACCTTC. Residues: CASGDGTAYGYTF.

CDR3 in amino acids: CAISERVPTDTQYF. CDR3 DNA: TGTGCCATCAGTGAACGAGTACCCACAGATACGCAGTATTTT. This chain uses TRBV10-3 with TRBJ2-3; D remains unclear. The CDR3 runs 14 residues. V was clipped by 3 bases and J by 2 bases, with 9 bases between them. In germline, CDR1 is ENHRY, CDR2 SYGVKD.

This clone was detected a few times. The CDR3 region is CASSFNRGFYEQYF. The CDR3 region has the DNA TGTGCCAGCAGTTTCAACAGGGGATTCTACGAGCAGTACTTC. The genes are TRBV27 and TRBJ2-7; 7 bases fit TRBD1. The V gene end was trimmed by 3 bases and the J gene end by 3 bases; junction bases not matched to a gene: 5. From germline, CDR1 is MNHEY and CDR2 SMNVEV (reference sequence). The CDR3 is 14 amino acids.

This clone has more than one count but fewer than ten. The V gene is TRBV2, the J gene TRBJ1-2; 7 bases align to TRBD1. CDR3 length: 12 amino acids. Germline assignment: CDR1 SNHLY and CDR2 FYNNEI. J lost 2 bases, V lost 8 bases, and 2 bases had no gene match. The CDR3 nucleotides read TGTGCCAGCCTGGACAGGAACTATGGCTACACCTTC. Protein sequence: CASLDRNYGYTF.

This clone was seen only a few times. CDR3 region: CASSAPGQGVHNTEAFF. The CDR3 DNA follows: TGTGCCAGCAGCGCTCCCGGACAGGGTGTACACAACACTGAAGCTTTCTTT. The chain joins TRBV6-4 to TRBJ1-1; 8 bases are shared with TRBD1. V lost 6 bases to trimming and J lost 2 bases; unmatched junction nucleotides: 14. The CDR3 runs 17 residues. CDR1 is MRHNA, CDR2 SNTAGT, per germline.

The CDR3, as DNA: TGTGCCAGCAAAAGGGGGTCCGGGGCCAACGTCCTGACTTTC. It codes for CASKRGSGANVLTF. The chain is built from TRBV6-5 and TRBJ2-6, with D tentatively TRBD1 (6 bases). The ends were cut back, 7 bases at V and 4 bases at J, with 11 bases in the middle. Germline assignment: CDR1 MNHEY and CDR2 SVGAGI. This CDR3 is 14 amino acids long.

This clone has only one observation. V gene TRBV10-3 combines with J gene TRBJ1-1, with unresolved D. Trimming shortened V by 2 bases and J by 1 base, and 11 bases separated the two germline ends. Germline CDR1 ENHRY, CDR2 SYGVKD. The CDR3 is 15 residues long. The CDR3 region is CAISERGGANTEAFF. CDR3 DNA sequence: TGTGCCATCAGTGAGAGAGGTGGCGCGAACACTGAAGCTTTCTTT.

This clone is medium-sized within its sample. The gene calls are TRBV5-1 and TRBJ1-6; 7 positions agree with TRBD1. CDR1 and CDR2 (germline): SGHRS, YFSETQ. The V gene end was trimmed by 2 bases and the J gene end by 8 bases; junction bases not matched to a gene: 7. The CDR3 sequence is 15 residues long. DNA of the CDR3: TGCGCCAGCAGCTTCACAGGGGCTGGCGATTCACCCCTCCACTTT. Translation: CASSFTGAGDSPLHF.

This chain joins TRBV15 and TRBJ2-3; D possibly corresponds to TRBD1 (6 bases). Per germline, CDR1 LNHNV and CDR2 YYDKDF (reference sequence). V shed 3 bases and J shed 1 base, with 20 bases lying between them. CDR3 length: 18 amino acids. Written as DNA, the CDR3 is TGTGCCACCAGCAGCCCCAGTACCCGGGACACCCGCACAGATACGCAGTATTTT. It translates to CATSSPSTRDTRTDTQYF.

This chain uses TRBV7-2 with TRBJ2-1, with D uncertain. Per germline, CDR1 SGHTA and CDR2 FQGNSA. The CDR3 is 15 amino acids. V was trimmed by 4 bases and J by 0 bases, leaving 10 bases between them. CDR3 nucleotide sequence: TGTGCCAGCAGCTCTTCAGCGTACTCCTACAATGAGCAGTTCTTC. This encodes CASSSSAYSYNEQFF. The entire variable domain, with the rest obtained from reference TRBV7-2 and TRBJ2-1, is as follows: GAGVSQSPSNKVTEKGKDVELRCDPISGHTALYWYRQSLGQGLEFLIYFQGNSAPDKSGLPSDRFSAERTGGSVSTLTIQRTQQEDSAVYLCASSSSAYSYNEQFFGPGTRLTVL.

A remark on this clone: Other DNA sequences from this sample encode an identical CDR3 as well. This chain uses TRBV7-6 with TRBJ2-7, with TRBD1 matching 10 bases. The CDR3 runs to 14 residues. The germline V gene encodes CDR1 SGHVS and CDR2 FNYEAQ. The V and J ends lost 4 bases and 2 bases, in that order; junction bases with no gene match: 2. In DNA form, the CDR3 reads TGTGCCAGCAGCTCAGACAGGGGGCCCTACGAGCAGTACTTC. Its protein is CASSSDRGPYEQYF. Complete variable domain (other parts from reference TRBV7-6 and TRBJ2-7): GAGVSQSPRYKVTKRGQDVALRCDPISGHVSLYWYRQALGQGPEFLTYFNYEAQQDKSGLPNDRFSAERPEGSISTLTIQRTEQRDSAMYRCASSSDRGPYEQYFGPGTRLTVT.

This chain connects TRBV5-4 to TRBJ2-5; D might be TRBD1 (6 bases). V shed 5 bases and J shed 5 bases, with 16 bases lying between them. CDR3 length: 14 residues. The V gene's germline CDR1 is SGHNT and CDR2 YYREEE (reference sequence). As DNA, the CDR3 is TGTGCCAGCAGGACGGACAGATTCCGGGAGACCCAGTACTTC. Protein product: CASRTDRFRETQYF.

There are a few counts of this clone. This chain connects TRBV30 to TRBJ1-3; TRBD1 might be the D (5 bases). V lost 0 bases to trimming and J lost 3 bases, with 15 bases between them. The CDR3 sequence is 16 residues long. CDR1 is GTSNPN, CDR2 SVGIG, per germline (reference sequence). The CDR3 spells CAWSVGAGGRGNTIYF. The DNA for the CDR3 is TGTGCCTGGAGTGTAGGGGCAGGAGGCCGTGGAAACACCATATATTTT.

The rearrangement links TRBV2 to TRBJ1-1; TRBD1 is a possible D gene (6 bases). The CDR3 covers 12 residues. From germline, CDR1 is SNHLY and CDR2 FYNNEI. V lost 5 bases, J lost 3 bases, and 7 bases lay in between. In nucleotides, the CDR3 is TGTGCCAGCAGTACAGGGTACACTGAAGCTTTCTTT. Its translation is CASSTGYTEAFF. Supplemented by reference TRBV2 and TRBJ1-1, the full variable domain reads EPEVTQTPSHQVTQMGQEVILRCVPISNHLYFYWYRQILGQKVEFLVSFYNNEISEKSEIFDDQFSVERPDGSNFTLKIRSTKLEDSAMYFCASSTGYTEAFFGQGTRLTVV.

The chain links TRBV9 to TRBJ2-1, with D perhaps given as TRBD1 or TRBD2 (5 bases each). The CDR3 is made up of 14 amino acids. Between the trimmed V and J ends, which lost 1 base and 7 bases, there was a span of 12 bases. CDR1 is SGDLS, CDR2 YYNGEE, per germline. The CDR3 region has the DNA TGTGCCAGCAGCGTAACTAGTACAGGAAATGAGCAGTTCTTC. Translated, it gives CASSVTSTGNEQFF. The full variable domain, completed using reference TRBV9 and TRBJ2-1, is DSGVTQTPKHLITATGQRVTLRCSPRSGDLSVYWYQQSLDQGLQFLIQYYNGEERAKGNILERFSAQQFPDLHSELNLSSLELGDSALYFCASSVTSTGNEQFFGPGTRLTVL.

The chain has TRBV18 and TRBJ1-2, with 10 bases fitting TRBD1. V shed 6 bases, J shed 7 bases, and the junction held 5 bases outside the gene matches. Per the germline V gene, CDR1 is KGHSH and CDR2 is LQKENI. The CDR3 runs to 13 residues. CDR3 sequence reads: CASSPGQGSGYTF. CDR3 sequence (DNA): TGTGCCAGCTCCCCGGGACAGGGGTCTGGCTACACCTTC.